This T cell receptor beta chain was found in a study of T cell responses to AZD1222 COVID-19 vaccine. This table comes from immunoSEQ multiplex PCR, and its TCRdb copy is limited to in-frame clones, with some not included. The sample holds about 170,000 clones, 85% to 90% seen once. Note on this clone: Its target is unknown.

The V gene's germline CDR1 is SEHNR and CDR2 FQNEAQ (reference sequence). V was clipped by 5 bases and J by 3 bases, with 11 bases between them. This CDR3 spans 14 amino acids. General study findings and limits: Only a handful of AZD1222 recipients, more than 5 in all, had baseline seropositivity. Scientists sampled the repertoires only once the peak T cell response had passed. Once two AZD1222 doses were given, Spike-specific TCR breadth and depth went up. Distributed over spike, vaccine-associated CD4 TCRs predominated at 160-218 and 743-854.

The V gene is TRBV7-9, the J gene TRBJ1-5, with unresolved D. This sequence was found in an adult who received the MenACWY meningococcal vaccine as a control. This material consisted of peripheral blood, taken 28 days after the second dose of the MenACWY control vaccine. Here the CDR3 reads CASSPGVDNQPQHF. The CDR3 bases are TGTGCCAGCAGCCCTGGAGTGGACAATCAGCCCCAGCATTTT. Looking up the rest from reference TRBV7-9 and TRBJ1-5 gives the full variable domain: DTGVSQNPRHKITKRGQNVTFRCDPISEHNRLYWYRQTLGQGPEFLTYFQNEAQLEKSRLLSDRFSAERPKGSFSTLEIQRTEQGDSAMYLCASSPGVDNQPQHFGDGTRLSIL.